This entry lists 23 T cell receptor beta chains sequenced from one sample in a study of cytomegalovirus exposure and HLA in healthy donors. Amplification used 60 Vbeta primers and 13 Jbeta primers. This table comes from immunoSEQ multiplex PCR, and its TCRdb copy is limited to in-frame clones, with some not included. The sample records 160,000 or so clones, 70% to 90% being singletons. Specimen: PBMCs. The source of these receptors is a woman under 30 in good health and CMV-seronegative.

The chain employs TRBV4-1 and TRBJ1-2, with D hard to call. Trimming left V 3 bases short and J 3 bases short, with 14 bases between. CDR1 and CDR2 (germline): MGHRA, YSYEKL. CDR3 size: 15 residues. The CDR3, as DNA: TGCGCCAGCAGCCACACCGCGGCGGGTGACTATGGCTACACCTTC. This encodes CASSHTAAGDYGYTF.

This rearrangement joins TRBV10-3 to TRBJ2-7, with TRBD1 matching over 7 bases. This CDR3 spans 13 amino acids. The J segment lost 3 bases and the V segment lost 6 bases, leaving 5 bases of the junction unmatched. Germline values: CDR1 ENHRY, CDR2 SYGVKD. CDR3 bases: TGTGCCATCAGCCGGGACAGCTACTACGAGCAGTACTTC. Protein sequence: CAISRDSYYEQYF.

The chain carries TRBV5-1 and TRBJ2-1; D uncertain. Germline assignment: CDR1 SGHRS and CDR2 YFSETQ. CDR3 length: 15 amino acids. Trimming shortened V by 0 bases and J by 5 bases, and 12 bases separated the two germline ends. This CDR3 is CASSLVLTVDNEQFF. In nucleotides, the CDR3 is TGCGCCAGCAGCTTGGTCCTGACTGTAGACAATGAGCAGTTCTTC.

CDR3 coding DNA: TGTGCCAGCAGCGCCGGACAGGGGGCCTCCTATAATTCACCCCTCCACTTT. It codes for CASSAGQGASYNSPLHF. This chain connects TRBV5-6 to TRBJ1-6; 11 nucleotides line up with TRBD1. Germline V lookup: CDR1 SGHDT, CDR2 YYEEEE. The length of the CDR3 is 17 residues. V trimming: 4 bases; J trimming: 0 bases; junction bases outside the gene matches: 3. Full variable domain (remainder filled in from reference TRBV5-6 and TRBJ1-6): DAGVTQSPTHLIKTRGQQVTLRCSPKSGHDTVSWYQQALGQGPQFIFQYYEEEERQRGNFPDRFSGHQFPNYSSELNVNALLLGDSALYLCASSAGQGASYNSPLHFGNGTRLTVT.

The gene calls are TRBV27 and TRBJ2-3, with TRBD2 matching over 11 bases. The CDR3 length is 15 residues. V shed 6 bases and J 5 bases; nucleotides not matched to a gene: 7. Germline CDR1 reads MNHEY; CDR2 reads SMNVEV (reference sequence). CDR3 nucleotides: TGTGCCAGCAGCCCACTAGCGGGAGCCATAGATACGCAGTATTTT. This codes for CASSPLAGAIDTQYF.

The V gene is TRBV19, the J gene TRBJ1-4; TRBD1 is a possible D gene (5 bases). The V gene lost 6 bases and the J gene lost 5 bases, with 13 bases spanning the gap. Looked up from germline, CDR1 is LNHDA and CDR2 is SQIVND (reference sequence). This CDR3 has 14 amino acids. The CDR3 loop reads CASRSGDANEKLFF. The CDR3 nucleotides read TGTGCCAGTAGATCGGGGGACGCAAATGAAAAACTGTTTTTT.

The chain couples TRBV2 to TRBJ2-4, with a possible D match to TRBD1 (6 bases). This CDR3 region has 15 residues. V shed 7 bases and J shed 2 bases, with 15 bases lying between them. Germline V gene lookup returns CDR1 SNHLY and CDR2 FYNNEI. Here the CDR3 DNA reads TGTGCCAGCAAAAACAGGGTAGAGACCAAAAACATTCAGTACTTC. Translated: CASKNRVETKNIQYF.

This chain uses TRBV28 with TRBJ2-1; 8 nucleotides align to TRBD2. This CDR3 contains 16 residues. Germline values: CDR1 MDHEN, CDR2 SYDVKM. The J segment lost 2 bases and the V segment lost 4 bases, leaving 7 bases of the junction unmatched. CDR3 protein: CASSWASGYPYNEQFF. CDR3 in DNA: TGTGCCAGCAGTTGGGCTAGCGGGTATCCCTACAATGAGCAGTTCTTC.

The J gene is TRBJ2-2, the V gene TRBV7-9, with D maybe TRBD2 (6 bases). Trimming pared 8 bases from V and 6 bases from J, leaving 7 bases between. Germline V gene data show CDR1 as SEHNR and CDR2 as FQNEAQ (reference sequence). This CDR3 has 11 residues. CDR3 sequence reads: CASGGAGELFF. The CDR3 DNA follows: TGTGCCAGCGGCGGGGCCGGGGAGCTGTTTTTT.

The chain uses TRBV14 and TRBJ2-3, with a tentative D call TRBD2 (7 bases). This CDR3 contains 16 residues. Trimming removed 1 base at V and 6 bases at J, with 17 bases between. Germline assignment: CDR1 SGHDN and CDR2 FVKESK. For the CDR3, the DNA is TGTGCCAGCAGCCAAGGGCGGGGGCCGCGGTGGGATACGCAGTATTTT. Protein: CASSQGRGPRWDTQYF.

There are a few counts of this clone. This sequence joins TRBV6-6 and TRBJ1-5; 9 nucleotides agree with TRBD1. The V gene end was trimmed by 6 bases and the J gene end by 8 bases; junction bases not matched to a gene: 5. This CDR3 has 13 residues. CDR1 and CDR2 from the germline V gene are MNHNY and SVGAGI (reference sequence). This chain's CDR3 is CASSDRGGEPQHF. In nucleotides, the CDR3 is TGTGCCAGCAGCGACAGGGGGGGCGAGCCCCAGCATTTT.

This chain uses TRBV29-1 with TRBJ2-1; 13 bases map to TRBD2. With V trimmed by 7 bases and J by 7 bases, 10 bases remained unmatched. Germline-derived CDR1 and CDR2 are SQVTM and ANQGSEA. The CDR3 contains 15 residues. In DNA, the CDR3 is TGCAGCGGGCGGACTAGCGGGAGCTTGGTGAATGAGCAGTTCTTC. Translation: CSGRTSGSLVNEQFF.

The chain has TRBV4-3 and TRBJ2-3; 7 bases fit TRBD2. Trimming cost V 0 bases and J 4 bases; bases outside gene matches: 7. This CDR3 is 16 amino acids long. Looked up from germline, CDR1 is LGHNA and CDR2 is YSLEER. Written as DNA, the CDR3 is TGCGCCAGCAGCCAAGATCGGGGGGTCTGGGCAGATACGCAGTATTTT. The encoded protein is CASSQDRGVWADTQYF.

The rearrangement uses TRBV21-1 and TRBJ2-7; the table's D gene call, TRBD1, was not cross checked with the DNA. TRBV21-1 is designated a pseudogene. The CDR3 runs 16 residues. The CDR3 DNA is TGTGCCAGCAGCAAAGGGCAACAGGGCCTCTCCTACGAGCAGTACTTC. It encodes CASSKGQQGLSYEQYF.

The chain's CDR3 is CSVGSGNTEAFF. CDR3 DNA sequence: TGCAGCGTTGGTTCGGGGAACACTGAAGCTTTCTTT. The chain combines TRBV29-1 with TRBJ1-1; D uncertain. The CDR3 totals 12 residues. Between the trimmed V and J ends, which lost 4 bases and 1 base, there was a span of 7 bases. Germline CDR1 reads SQVTM; CDR2 reads ANQGSEA.

This chain links TRBV18 with TRBJ2-1; weak D call: TRBD2 (6 bases). The V end lost 0 bases, the J end lost 2 bases, and 8 bases lay between the germline ends. The germline CDR1 and CDR2 sequences are KGHSH and LQKENI. This CDR3 has 15 amino acids. CDR3 region: CASSPPGGTYNEQFF. CDR3 DNA sequence: TGTGCCAGCTCACCACCCGGAGGGACCTACAATGAGCAGTTCTTC.

V gene TRBV7-2 combines with J gene TRBJ1-1; TRBD1 might be the D (5 bases). Germline loops: CDR1 SGHTA, CDR2 FQGNSA. V gave up 5 bases and J gave up 4 bases, with 14 bases separating them. The CDR3 contains 14 residues. The CDR3 DNA follows: TGTGCCAGCAGCCAAGGGTCAGGGCGCACTGAAGCTTTCTTT. It codes for CASSQGSGRTEAFF.

The chain combines TRBV29-1 with TRBJ2-5; no clear D gene. The J call may be wrong; the DNA end is better matched by TRBJ2-7. This CDR3 contains 13 residues. Germline loops: CDR1 SQVTM, CDR2 ANQGSEA. The CDR3 DNA sequence: TGCAGCGTTGGCCAGGCCCGAAACCACGAGCAGTACTTC. It codes for CSVGQARNHEQYF.

As DNA, the CDR3 is TGCGCCAGCAGCCAAACAGAGTACTCTTCCCATGGCTACACCTTC. It codes for CASSQTEYSSHGYTF. The chain recombines TRBV4-3 with TRBJ1-2, with unresolved D. Germline V CDR1 and CDR2: LGHNA, YSLEER. The CDR3 runs to 15 residues. The germline V and J ends were trimmed by 2 bases and 6 bases, with 16 bases remaining between them.

The gene calls are TRBV7-2 and TRBJ1-1; no reliable D call. Germline-derived CDR1 and CDR2 are SGHTA and FQGNSA. The CDR3 has 13 amino acids. The V end was cut by 5 bases, the J end by 4 bases, with 11 bases between. Here the CDR3 reads CASSHSSGTEAFF. DNA of the CDR3: TGTGCCAGCAGCCACTCATCGGGCACTGAAGCTTTCTTT.

The chain links TRBV7-3 to TRBJ2-1, with 12 positions matching TRBD2. The CDR3 covers 16 residues. With V trimmed by 4 bases and J by 7 bases, 8 bases remained unmatched. CDR1 is SGHTA and CDR2 is FQGTGA in the germline V gene. The DNA of the CDR3 is TGTGCCAGCAGCTCGCTCCCGGGACTAGCGGGTAATGAGCAGTTCTTC. As protein: CASSSLPGLAGNEQFF.

The rearrangement uses TRBV28 and TRBJ1-5, with a possible D match to TRBD1 (6 bases). Germline V lookup: CDR1 MDHEN, CDR2 SYDVKM. Trimming took off 4 bases at V and 7 bases at J, with 17 bases between the two ends. CDR3 length: 15 amino acids. The CDR3 spells CASSYITQGIQPQHF. CDR3 nucleotides: TGTGCCAGCAGTTACATAACACAGGGTATCCAGCCCCAGCATTTT.

The chain uses TRBV30 and TRBJ1-2; tentatively, D is TRBD1 (6 bases). The ends were cut back, 0 bases at V and 3 bases at J, with 14 bases in the middle. CDR1 is GTSNPN and CDR2 is SVGIG in the germline V gene (reference sequence). The CDR3 runs to 15 residues. CDR3 DNA sequence: TGTGCCTGGAGTGTACCGGGGGGGGGCCACTATGGCTACACCTTC. It encodes CAWSVPGGGHYGYTF.